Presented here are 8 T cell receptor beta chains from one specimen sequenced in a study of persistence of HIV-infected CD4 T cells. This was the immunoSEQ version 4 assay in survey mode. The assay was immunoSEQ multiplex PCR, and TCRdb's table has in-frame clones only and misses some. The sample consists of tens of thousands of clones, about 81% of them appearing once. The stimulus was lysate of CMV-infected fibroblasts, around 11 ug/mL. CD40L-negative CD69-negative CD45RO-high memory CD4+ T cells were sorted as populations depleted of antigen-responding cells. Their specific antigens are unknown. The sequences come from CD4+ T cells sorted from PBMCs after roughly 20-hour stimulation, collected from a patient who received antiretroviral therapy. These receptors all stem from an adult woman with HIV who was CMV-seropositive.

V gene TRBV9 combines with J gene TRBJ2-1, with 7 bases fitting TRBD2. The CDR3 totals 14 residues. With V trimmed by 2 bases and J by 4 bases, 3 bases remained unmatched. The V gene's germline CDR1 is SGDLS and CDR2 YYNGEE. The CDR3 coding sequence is TGTGCCAGCAGCGTGGCTAGCGGATACAATGAGCAGTTCTTC. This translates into CASSVASGYNEQFF.

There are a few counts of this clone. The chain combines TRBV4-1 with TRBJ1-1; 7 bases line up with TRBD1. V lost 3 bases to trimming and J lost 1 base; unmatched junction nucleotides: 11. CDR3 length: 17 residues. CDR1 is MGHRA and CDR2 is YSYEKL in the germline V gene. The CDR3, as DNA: TGCGCCAGCAGCCACAGACAGGGTACGTCGGAGAACACTGAAGCTTTCTTT. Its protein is CASSHRQGTSENTEAFF.

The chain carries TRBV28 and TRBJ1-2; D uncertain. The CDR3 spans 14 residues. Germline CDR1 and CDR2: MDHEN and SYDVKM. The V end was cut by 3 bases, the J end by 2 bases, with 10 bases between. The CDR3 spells CASSFVQVNYGYTF. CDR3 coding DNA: TGTGCCAGCAGTTTTGTGCAGGTGAACTATGGCTACACCTTC.

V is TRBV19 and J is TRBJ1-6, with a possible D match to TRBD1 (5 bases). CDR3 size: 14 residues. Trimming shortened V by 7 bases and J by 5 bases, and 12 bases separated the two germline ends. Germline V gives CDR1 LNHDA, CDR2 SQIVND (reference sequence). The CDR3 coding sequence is TGTGCCAGTATGCGGGGGACTAATAATTCACCCCTCCACTTT. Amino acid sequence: CASMRGTNNSPLHF.

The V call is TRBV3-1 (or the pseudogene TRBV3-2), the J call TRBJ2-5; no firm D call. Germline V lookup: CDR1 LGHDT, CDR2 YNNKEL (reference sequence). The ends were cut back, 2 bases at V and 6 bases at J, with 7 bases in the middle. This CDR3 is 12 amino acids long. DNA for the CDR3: TGTGCCAGCAGCCAAAAGTCTCAGACCCAGTACTTC. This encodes CASSQKSQTQYF.

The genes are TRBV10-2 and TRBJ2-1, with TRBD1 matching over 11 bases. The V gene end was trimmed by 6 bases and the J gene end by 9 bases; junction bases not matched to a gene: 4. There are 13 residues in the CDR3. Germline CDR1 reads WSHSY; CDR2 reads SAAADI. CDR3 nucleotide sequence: TGCGCCAGCAGCGGACAGGGGGCTAGTGAGCAGTTCTTC. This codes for CASSGQGASEQFF.

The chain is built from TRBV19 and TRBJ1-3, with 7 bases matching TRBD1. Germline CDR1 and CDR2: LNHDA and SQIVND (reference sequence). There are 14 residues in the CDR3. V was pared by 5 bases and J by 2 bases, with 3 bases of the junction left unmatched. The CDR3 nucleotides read TGTGCCAGTAGTCCGGGACAGACTGGAAACACCATATATTTT. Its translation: CASSPGQTGNTIYF.

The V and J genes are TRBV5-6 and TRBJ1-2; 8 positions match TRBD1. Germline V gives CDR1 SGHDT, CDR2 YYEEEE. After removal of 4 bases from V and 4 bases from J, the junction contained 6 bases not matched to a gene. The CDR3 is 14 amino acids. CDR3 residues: CASSPDRGSYGYTF. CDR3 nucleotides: TGTGCCAGCAGCCCAGACAGGGGCAGCTATGGCTACACCTTC. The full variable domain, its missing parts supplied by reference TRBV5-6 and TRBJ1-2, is DAGVTQSPTHLIKTRGQQVTLRCSPKSGHDTVSWYQQALGQGPQFIFQYYEEEERQRGNFPDRFSGHQFPNYSSELNVNALLLGDSALYLCASSPDRGSYGYTFGSGTRLTVV.